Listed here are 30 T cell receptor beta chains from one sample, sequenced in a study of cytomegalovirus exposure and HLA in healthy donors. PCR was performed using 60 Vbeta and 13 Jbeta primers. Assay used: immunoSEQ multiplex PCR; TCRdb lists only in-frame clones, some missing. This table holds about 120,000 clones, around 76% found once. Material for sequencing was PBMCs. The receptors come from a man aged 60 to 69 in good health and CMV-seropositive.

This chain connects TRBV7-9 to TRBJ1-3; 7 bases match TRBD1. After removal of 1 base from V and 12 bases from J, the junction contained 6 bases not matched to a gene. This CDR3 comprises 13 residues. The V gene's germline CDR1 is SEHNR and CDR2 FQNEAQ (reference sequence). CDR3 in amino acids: CASSLEGTASIYF. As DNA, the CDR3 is TGTGCCAGCAGCTTAGAGGGGACAGCTAGCATATATTTT.

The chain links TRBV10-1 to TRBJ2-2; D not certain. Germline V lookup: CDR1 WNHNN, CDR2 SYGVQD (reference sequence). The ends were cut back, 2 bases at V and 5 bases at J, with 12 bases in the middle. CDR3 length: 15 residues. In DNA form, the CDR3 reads TGCGCCAGCAGTGAGGGCTCCCTTGCAACCGGGGAGCTGTTTTTT. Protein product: CASSEGSLATGELFF.

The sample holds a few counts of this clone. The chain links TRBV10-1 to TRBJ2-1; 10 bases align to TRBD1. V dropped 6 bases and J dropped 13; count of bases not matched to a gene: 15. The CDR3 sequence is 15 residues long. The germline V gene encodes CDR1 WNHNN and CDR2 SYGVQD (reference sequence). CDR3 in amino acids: CASSTTGTGVSSQFF. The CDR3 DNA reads TGCGCCAGCAGCACGACCGGGACAGGGGTATCGAGTCAGTTCTTC.

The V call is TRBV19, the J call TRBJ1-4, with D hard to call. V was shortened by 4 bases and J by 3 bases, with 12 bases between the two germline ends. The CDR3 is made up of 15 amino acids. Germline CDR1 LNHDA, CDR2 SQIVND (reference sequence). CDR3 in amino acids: CASSRPRDANEKLFF. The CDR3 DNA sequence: TGTGCCAGTAGTAGACCGAGGGATGCTAATGAAAAACTGTTTTTT.

For the CDR3, the DNA is TGTGCCAGCAGTCCCGGCAGGGTGAATGGCTACACCTTC. Amino acid sequence: CASSPGRVNGYTF. The genes are TRBV27 and TRBJ1-2, with TRBD1 as a possible D gene (5 bases). V was clipped by 5 bases and J by 6 bases, with 13 bases between them. Germline V gene sequence: CDR1 MNHEY, CDR2 SMNVEV (reference sequence). CDR3 length: 13 amino acids.

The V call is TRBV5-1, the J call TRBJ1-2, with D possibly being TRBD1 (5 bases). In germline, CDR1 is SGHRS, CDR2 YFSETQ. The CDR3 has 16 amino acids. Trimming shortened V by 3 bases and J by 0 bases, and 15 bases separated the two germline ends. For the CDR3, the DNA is TGCGCCAGCAGCTGGCAGGGAATGCTCCCTAACTATGGCTACACCTTC. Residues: CASSWQGMLPNYGYTF.

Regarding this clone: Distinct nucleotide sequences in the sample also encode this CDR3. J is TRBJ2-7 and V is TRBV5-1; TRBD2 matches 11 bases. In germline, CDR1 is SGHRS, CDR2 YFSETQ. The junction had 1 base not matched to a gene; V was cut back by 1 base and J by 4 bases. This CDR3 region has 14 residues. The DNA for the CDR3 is TGCGCCAGCAGCTTGACTAGCGGGAGTTACGAGCAGTACTTC. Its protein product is CASSLTSGSYEQYF.

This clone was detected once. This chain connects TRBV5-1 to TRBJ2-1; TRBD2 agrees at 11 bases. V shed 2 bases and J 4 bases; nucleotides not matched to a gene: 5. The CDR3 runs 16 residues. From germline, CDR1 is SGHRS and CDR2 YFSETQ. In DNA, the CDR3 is TGCGCCAGCAGCTTAGGGGGACTAGCGGAATACAATGAGCAGTTCTTC. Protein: CASSLGGLAEYNEQFF.

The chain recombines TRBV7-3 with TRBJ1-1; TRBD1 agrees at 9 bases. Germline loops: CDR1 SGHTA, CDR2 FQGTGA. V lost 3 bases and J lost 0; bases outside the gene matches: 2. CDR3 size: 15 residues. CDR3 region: CASSLDRGLNTEAFF. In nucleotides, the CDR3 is TGTGCCAGCAGCTTGGACAGGGGCTTGAACACTGAAGCTTTCTTT.

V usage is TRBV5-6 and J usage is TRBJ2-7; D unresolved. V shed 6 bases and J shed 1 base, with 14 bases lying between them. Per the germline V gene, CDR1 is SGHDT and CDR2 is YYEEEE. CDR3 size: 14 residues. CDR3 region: CASMFPTSSYEQYF. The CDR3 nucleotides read TGTGCCAGCATGTTCCCGACTTCGTCCTACGAGCAGTACTTC. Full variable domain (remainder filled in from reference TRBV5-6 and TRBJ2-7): DAGVTQSPTHLIKTRGQQVTLRCSPKSGHDTVSWYQQALGQGPQFIFQYYEEEERQRGNFPDRFSGHQFPNYSSELNVNALLLGDSALYLCASMFPTSSYEQYFGPGTRLTVT.

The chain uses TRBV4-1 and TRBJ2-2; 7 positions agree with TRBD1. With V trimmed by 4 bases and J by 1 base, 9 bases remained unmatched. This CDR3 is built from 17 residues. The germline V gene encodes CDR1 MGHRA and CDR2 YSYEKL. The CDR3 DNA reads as TGCGCCAGCAGCCTCGTATCTAGGACAGGGAACACCGGGGAGCTGTTTTTT. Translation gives CASSLVSRTGNTGELFF.

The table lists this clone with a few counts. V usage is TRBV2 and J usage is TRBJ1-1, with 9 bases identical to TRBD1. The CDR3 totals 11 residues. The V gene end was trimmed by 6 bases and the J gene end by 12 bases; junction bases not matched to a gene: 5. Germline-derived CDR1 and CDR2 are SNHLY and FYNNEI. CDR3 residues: CASRDRGRTFF. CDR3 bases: TGTGCCAGCAGGGACAGGGGCCGGACTTTCTTT.

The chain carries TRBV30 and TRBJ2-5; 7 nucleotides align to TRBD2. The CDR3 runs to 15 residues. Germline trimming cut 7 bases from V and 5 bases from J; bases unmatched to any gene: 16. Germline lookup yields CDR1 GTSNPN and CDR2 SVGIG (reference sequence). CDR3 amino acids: CASVGRAGAAETQYF. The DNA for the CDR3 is TGTGCCTCCGTTGGGAGGGCAGGTGCCGCCGAGACCCAGTACTTC.

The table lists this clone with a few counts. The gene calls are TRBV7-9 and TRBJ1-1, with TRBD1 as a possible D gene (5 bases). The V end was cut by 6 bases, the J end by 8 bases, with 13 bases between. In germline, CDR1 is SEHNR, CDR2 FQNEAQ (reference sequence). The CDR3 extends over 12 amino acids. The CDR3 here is CASSKTGGEAFF. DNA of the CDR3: TGTGCCAGCAGTAAGACCGGGGGAGAAGCTTTCTTT.

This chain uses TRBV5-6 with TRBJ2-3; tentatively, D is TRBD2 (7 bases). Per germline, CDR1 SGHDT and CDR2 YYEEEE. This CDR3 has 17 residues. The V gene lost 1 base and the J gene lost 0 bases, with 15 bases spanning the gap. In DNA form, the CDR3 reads TGTGCCAGCAGCTTGTTAGAGGGGGGGACGAGCACAGATACGCAGTATTTT. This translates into CASSLLEGGTSTDTQYF.

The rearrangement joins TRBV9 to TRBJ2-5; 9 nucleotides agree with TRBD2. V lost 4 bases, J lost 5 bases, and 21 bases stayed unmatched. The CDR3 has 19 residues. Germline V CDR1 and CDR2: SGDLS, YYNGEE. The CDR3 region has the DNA TGTGCCAGCAGCTTCCGGGGGGGAGAATCTGCGGGAGGGAGGGAGACCCAGTACTTC. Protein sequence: CASSFRGGESAGGRETQYF. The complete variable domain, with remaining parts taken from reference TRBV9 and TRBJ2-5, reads DSGVTQTPKHLITATGQRVTLRCSPRSGDLSVYWYQQSLDQGLQFLIQYYNGEERAKGNILERFSAQQFPDLHSELNLSSLELGDSALYFCASSFRGGESAGGRETQYFGPGTRLLVL.

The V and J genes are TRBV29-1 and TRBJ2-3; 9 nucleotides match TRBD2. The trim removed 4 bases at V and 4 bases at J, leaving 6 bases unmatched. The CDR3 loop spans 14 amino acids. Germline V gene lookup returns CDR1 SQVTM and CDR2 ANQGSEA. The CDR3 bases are TGCAGCGTTGCGGAAAGCGGGGGGCCAGATACGCAGTATTTT. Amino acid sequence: CSVAESGGPDTQYF.

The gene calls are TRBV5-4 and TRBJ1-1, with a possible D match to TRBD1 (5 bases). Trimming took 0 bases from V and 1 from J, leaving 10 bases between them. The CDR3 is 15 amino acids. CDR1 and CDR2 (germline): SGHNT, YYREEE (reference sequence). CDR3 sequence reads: CASSLGEGRNTEAFF. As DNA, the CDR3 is TGTGCCAGCAGCTTGGGGGAGGGGCGGAACACTGAAGCTTTCTTT. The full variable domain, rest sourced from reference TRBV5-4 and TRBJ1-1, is ETGVTQSPTHLIKTRGQQVTLRCSSQSGHNTVSWYQQALGQGPQFIFQYYREEENGRGNFPPRFSGLQFPNYSSELNVNALELDDSALYLCASSLGEGRNTEAFFGQGTRLTVV.

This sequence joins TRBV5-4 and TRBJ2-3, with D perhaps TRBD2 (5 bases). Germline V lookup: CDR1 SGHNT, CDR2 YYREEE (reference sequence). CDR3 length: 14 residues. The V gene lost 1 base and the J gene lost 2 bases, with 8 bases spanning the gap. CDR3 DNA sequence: TGTGCCAGCAGCTTGACTAGGCCCACAGATACGCAGTATTTT. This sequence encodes CASSLTRPTDTQYF.

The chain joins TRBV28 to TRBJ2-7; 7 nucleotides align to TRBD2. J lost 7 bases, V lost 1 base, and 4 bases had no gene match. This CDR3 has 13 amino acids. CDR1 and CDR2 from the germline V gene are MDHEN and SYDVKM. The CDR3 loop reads CASSLYGGLEQYF. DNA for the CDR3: TGTGCCAGCAGTTTATACGGGGGGTTGGAGCAGTACTTC. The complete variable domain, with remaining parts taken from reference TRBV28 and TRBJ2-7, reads DVKVTQSSRYLVKRTGEKVFLECVQDMDHENMFWYRQDPGLGLRLIYFSYDVKMKEKGDIPEGYSVSREKKERFSLILESASTNQTSMYLCASSLYGGLEQYFGPGTRLTVT.

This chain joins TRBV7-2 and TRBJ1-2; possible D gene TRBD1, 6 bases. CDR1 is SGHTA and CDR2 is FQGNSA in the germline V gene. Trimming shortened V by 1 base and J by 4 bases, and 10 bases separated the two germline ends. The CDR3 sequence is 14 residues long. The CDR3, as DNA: TGTGCCAGCAGCTTAGACGGGGGGCCCTATGGCTACACCTTC. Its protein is CASSLDGGPYGYTF.

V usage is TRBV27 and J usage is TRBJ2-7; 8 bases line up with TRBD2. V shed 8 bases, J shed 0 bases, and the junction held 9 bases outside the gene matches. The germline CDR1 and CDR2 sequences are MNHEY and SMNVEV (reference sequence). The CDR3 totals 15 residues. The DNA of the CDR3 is TGTGCCAGCGCTTTCGGGGGGGGGAGCTCCTACGAGCAGTACTTC. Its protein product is CASAFGGGSSYEQYF.

The CDR3 bases are TGTGCCACCAGCAGAAAAGACAGGGCCCGCGGTGAGACCCAGTACTTC. Translation gives CATSRKDRARGETQYF. V is TRBV15 and J is TRBJ2-5; 7 positions match TRBD1. This CDR3 has 16 amino acids. Unmatched junction bases numbered 11, after V lost 2 bases and J lost 5 bases. Germline V CDR1 and CDR2: LNHNV, YYDKDF (reference sequence).

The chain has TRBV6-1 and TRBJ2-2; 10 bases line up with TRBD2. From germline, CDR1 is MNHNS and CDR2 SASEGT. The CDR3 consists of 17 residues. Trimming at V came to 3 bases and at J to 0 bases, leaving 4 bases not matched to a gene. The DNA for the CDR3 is TGTGCCAGCAGTGACCCGGGACTAGCGTCGAACACCGGGGAGCTGTTTTTT. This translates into CASSDPGLASNTGELFF.

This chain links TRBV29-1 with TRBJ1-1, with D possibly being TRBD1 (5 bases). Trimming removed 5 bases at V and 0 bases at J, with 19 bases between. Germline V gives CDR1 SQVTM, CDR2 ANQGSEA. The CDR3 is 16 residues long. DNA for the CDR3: TGCAGCGTTAGTATTTGGAGGGGTTCTCTGAACACTGAAGCTTTCTTT. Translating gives CSVSIWRGSLNTEAFF.

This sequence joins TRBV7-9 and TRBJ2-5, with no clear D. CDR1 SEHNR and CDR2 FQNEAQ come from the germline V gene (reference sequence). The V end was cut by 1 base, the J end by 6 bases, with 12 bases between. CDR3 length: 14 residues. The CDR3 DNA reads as TGTGCCAGCAGCTTAGGCACAGCAAGCAAGACCCAGTACTTC. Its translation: CASSLGTASKTQYF. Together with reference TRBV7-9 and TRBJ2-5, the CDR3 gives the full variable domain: DTGVSQNPRHKITKRGQNVTFRCDPISEHNRLYWYRQTLGQGPEFLTYFQNEAQLEKSRLLSDRFSAERPKGSFSTLEIQRTEQGDSAMYLCASSLGTASKTQYFGPGTRLLVL.

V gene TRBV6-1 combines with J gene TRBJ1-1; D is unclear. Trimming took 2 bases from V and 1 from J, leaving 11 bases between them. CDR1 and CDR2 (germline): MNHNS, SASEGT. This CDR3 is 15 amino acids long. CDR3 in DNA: TGTGCCAGCAGTGAACGAAGTGGGCGGAACACTGAAGCTTTCTTT. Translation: CASSERSGRNTEAFF.

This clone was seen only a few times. In nucleotides, the CDR3 is TGTGCCATCAGTGAGGGACAGGGGGCCGACGAGCAGTACTTC. It specifies CAISEGQGADEQYF. This chain links TRBV10-3 with TRBJ2-7; 11 bases are shared with TRBD1. This CDR3 has 14 residues. V shed 2 bases, J shed 5 bases, and the junction held 2 bases outside the gene matches. Germline lookup yields CDR1 ENHRY and CDR2 SYGVKD.

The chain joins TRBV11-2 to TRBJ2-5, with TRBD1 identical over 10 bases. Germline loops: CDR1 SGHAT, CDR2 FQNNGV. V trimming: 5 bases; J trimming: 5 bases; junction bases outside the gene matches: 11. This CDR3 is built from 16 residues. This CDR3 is CASSAPPGTGVETQYF. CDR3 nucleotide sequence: TGTGCCAGCAGCGCCCCCCCCGGGACAGGGGTGGAGACCCAGTACTTC.

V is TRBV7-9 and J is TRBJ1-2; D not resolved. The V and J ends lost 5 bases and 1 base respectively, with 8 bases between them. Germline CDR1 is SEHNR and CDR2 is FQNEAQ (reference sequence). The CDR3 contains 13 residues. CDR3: CASSPGSNYGYTF. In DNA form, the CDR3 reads TGTGCCAGCAGCCCCGGGAGTAACTATGGCTACACCTTC.